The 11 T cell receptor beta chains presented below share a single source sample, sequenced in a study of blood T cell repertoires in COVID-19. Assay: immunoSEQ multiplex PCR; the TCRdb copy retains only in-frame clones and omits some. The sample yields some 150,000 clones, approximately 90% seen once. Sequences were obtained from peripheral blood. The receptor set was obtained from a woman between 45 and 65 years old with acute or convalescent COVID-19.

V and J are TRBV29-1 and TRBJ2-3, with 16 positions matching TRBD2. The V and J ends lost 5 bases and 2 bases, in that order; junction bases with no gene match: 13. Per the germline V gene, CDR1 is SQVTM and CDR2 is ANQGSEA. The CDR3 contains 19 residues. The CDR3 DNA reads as TGCAGCGTTCAAGGCTGGGGACTAGCGGGAGGGCCTATCACAGATACGCAGTATTTT. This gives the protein CSVQGWGLAGGPITDTQYF.

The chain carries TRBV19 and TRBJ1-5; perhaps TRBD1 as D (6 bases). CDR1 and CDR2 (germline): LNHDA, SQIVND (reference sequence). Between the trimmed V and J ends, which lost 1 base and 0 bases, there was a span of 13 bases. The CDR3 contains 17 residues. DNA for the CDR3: TGTGCCAGTAGTATAGGAGAGACAGGCTATAGCAATCAGCCCCAGCATTTT. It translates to CASSIGETGYSNQPQHF.

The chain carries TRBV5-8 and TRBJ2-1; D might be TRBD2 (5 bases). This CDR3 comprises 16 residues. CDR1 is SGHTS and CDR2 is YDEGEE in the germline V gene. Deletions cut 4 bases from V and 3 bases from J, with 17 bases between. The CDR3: CASSPGVTPIYNEQFF. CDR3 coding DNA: TGTGCCAGCAGCCCCGGGGTGACTCCAATCTACAATGAGCAGTTCTTC.

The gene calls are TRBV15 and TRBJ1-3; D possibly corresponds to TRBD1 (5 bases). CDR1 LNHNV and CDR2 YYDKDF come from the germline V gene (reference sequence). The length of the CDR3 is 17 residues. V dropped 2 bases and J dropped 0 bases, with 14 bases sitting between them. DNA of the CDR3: TGTGCCACCAGCAGAAACAGGAATGCCTTCTCTGGAAACACCATATATTTT. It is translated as CATSRNRNAFSGNTIYF.

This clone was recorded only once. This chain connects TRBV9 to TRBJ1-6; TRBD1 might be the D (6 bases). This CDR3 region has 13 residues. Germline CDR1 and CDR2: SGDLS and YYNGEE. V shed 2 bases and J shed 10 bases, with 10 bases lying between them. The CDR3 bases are TGTGCCAGCAGCGTGGCAGGGGAATCACCCCTCCACTTT. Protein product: CASSVAGESPLHF.

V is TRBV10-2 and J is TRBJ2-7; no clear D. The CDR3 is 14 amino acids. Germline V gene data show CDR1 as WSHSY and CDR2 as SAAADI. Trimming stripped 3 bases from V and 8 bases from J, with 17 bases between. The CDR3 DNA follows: TGCGCCAGCAGTGATCCTATAATCCATTACCAGCAGTACTTC. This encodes CASSDPIIHYQQYF.

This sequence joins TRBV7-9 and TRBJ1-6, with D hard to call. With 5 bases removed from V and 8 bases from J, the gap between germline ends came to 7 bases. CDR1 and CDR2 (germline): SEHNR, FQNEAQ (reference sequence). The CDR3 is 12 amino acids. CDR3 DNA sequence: TGTGCCAGCAGCCCTCCAGATTCACCCCTCCACTTT. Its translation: CASSPPDSPLHF.

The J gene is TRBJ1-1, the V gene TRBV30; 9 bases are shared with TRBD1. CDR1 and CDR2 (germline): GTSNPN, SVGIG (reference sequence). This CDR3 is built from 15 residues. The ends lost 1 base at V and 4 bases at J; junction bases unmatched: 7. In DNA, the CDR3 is TGTGCCTGGAGTGCTCTCCCGGACAGGGGCACTGAAGCTTTCTTT. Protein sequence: CAWSALPDRGTEAFF.

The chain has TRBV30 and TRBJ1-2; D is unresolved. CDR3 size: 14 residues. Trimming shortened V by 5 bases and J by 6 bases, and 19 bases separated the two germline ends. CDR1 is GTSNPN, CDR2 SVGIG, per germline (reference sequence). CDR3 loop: CAWARAPPGDGYTF. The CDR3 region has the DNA TGTGCCTGGGCTCGGGCCCCCCCCGGGGATGGCTACACCTTC.

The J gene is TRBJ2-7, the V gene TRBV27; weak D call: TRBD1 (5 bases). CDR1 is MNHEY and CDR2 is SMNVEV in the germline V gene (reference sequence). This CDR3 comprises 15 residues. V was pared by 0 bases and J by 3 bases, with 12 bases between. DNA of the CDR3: TGTGCCAGCAGTTTATCTCAGGGCTCTCTCTACGAGCAGTACTTC. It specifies CASSLSQGSLYEQYF.

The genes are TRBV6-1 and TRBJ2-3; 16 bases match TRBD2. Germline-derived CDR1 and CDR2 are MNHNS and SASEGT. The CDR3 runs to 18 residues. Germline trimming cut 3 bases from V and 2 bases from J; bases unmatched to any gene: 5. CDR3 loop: CASSEGLAGGTNTDTQYF. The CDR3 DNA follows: TGTGCCAGCAGTGAGGGACTAGCGGGAGGGACCAACACAGATACGCAGTATTTT.